This TCR beta chain was captured in a study of CD8 T cells in Susac syndrome. This CDR3 has 14 amino acids. V was pared by 5 bases and J by 9 bases, with 20 bases between. CDR1 is DFQATT and CDR2 is SNEGSKA in the germline V gene (reference sequence). It was negative isolation that provided the CD8+ and CD4+ T cells, whereas TEMRA cells were enriched by FACS. Random hexamers were used to reverse transcribe an amount of roughly 0.45 to 1 ug RNA. The amplification used immunoSEQ multiplex PCR on TCR beta CDR3; it spanned 54 Vbeta and 13 Jbeta. From the immunoSEQ multiplex PCR reads, TCRdb called clonotypes with MiXCR, one entry per CDR3 protein. The sample includes approximately 160,000 distinct CDR3 sequences, about 94% of them seen just once.

The sample taken for sequencing was CD4+ T cells from PBMCs. The rearrangement links TRBV20-1 to TRBJ2-1; D may be TRBD2 (5 bases). The TCR was taken from a human donor with multiple sclerosis. The CDR3 spells CSAPRTDYSGEQFF. Written as DNA, the CDR3 is TGCAGTGCTCCCAGGACCGACTACTCGGGTGAGCAGTTCTTC.